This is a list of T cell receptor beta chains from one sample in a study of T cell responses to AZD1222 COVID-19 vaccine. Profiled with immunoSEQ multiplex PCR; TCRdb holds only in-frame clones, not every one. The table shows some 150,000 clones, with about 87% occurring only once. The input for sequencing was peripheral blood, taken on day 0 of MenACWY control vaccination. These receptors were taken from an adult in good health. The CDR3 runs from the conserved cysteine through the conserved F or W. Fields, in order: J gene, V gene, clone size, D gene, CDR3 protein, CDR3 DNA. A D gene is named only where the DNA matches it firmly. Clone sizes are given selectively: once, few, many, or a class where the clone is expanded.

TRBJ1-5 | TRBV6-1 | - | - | CASSELGPYQPQHF | TGTGCCAGCAGTGAATTGGGTCCCTATCAGCCCCAGCATTTT
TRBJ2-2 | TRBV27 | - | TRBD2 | CASSPTSGSFLNTGELFF | TGTGCCAGCAGTCCGACTAGCGGGAGTTTCCTAAACACCGGGGAGCTGTTTTTT
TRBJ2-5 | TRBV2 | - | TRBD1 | CASRGTGEVETQYF | TGTGCCAGCAGGGGGACAGGGGAGGTAGAGACCCAGTACTTC
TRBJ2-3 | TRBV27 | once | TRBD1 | CASSPQRQGGTDTQYF | TGTGCCAGCAGTCCTCAACGACAGGGAGGCACAGATACGCAGTATTTT
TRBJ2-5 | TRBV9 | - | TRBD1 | CASSTGAGGETQYF | TGTGCCAGCAGCACAGGGGCTGGCGGGGAGACCCAGTACTTC
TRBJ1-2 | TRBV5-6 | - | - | CASTLGRGFYGYTF | TGTGCCAGCACCTTGGGGAGGGGGTTCTATGGCTACACCTTC
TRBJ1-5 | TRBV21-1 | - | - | CASSKPRTGAYSNQPQHF | TGTGCCAGCAGCAAGCCCAGGACAGGGGCATATAGCAATCAGCCCCAGCATTTT
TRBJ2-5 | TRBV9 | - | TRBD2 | CASSVMSGAEETQYF | TGTGCCAGCAGCGTTATGAGCGGGGCGGAGGAGACCCAGTACTTC
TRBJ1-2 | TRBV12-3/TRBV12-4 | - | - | CASRRTSYGYTF | TGTGCCAGCCGACGGACCTCCTATGGCTACACCTTC
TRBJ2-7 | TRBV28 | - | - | CASSLPRRYEQYF | TGTGCCAGCAGTCTCCCCCGAAGGTACGAGCAGTACTTC
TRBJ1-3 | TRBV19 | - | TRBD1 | CASTWTGGAGNTIYF | TGTGCCAGTACCTGGACAGGGGGGGCTGGAAACACCATATATTTT
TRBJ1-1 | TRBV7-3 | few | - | CASSLNGGLGKNTEAFF | TGTGCCAGCAGCTTAAACGGGGGCTTGGGAAAGAACACTGAAGCTTTCTTT
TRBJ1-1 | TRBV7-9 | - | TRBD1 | CASSLAGTGNTEAFF | TGTGCCAGCAGCTTAGCCGGGACAGGGAACACTGAAGCTTTCTTT
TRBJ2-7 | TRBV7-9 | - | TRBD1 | CASSSFLGTEIYEQYF | TGTGCCAGCAGCTCCTTCCTCGGGACAGAAATTTACGAGCAGTACTTC
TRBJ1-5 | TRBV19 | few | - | CASSAYMGGGQPQHF | TGTGCCAGTAGTGCATACATGGGGGGAGGTCAGCCCCAGCATTTT
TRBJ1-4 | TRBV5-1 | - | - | CASSATVLNEKLFF | TGCGCCAGCAGCGCAACGGTCCTTAATGAAAAACTGTTTTTT
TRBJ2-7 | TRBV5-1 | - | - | CASRQGSTGYEQYF | TGCGCCAGCAGACAGGGCTCCACAGGCTACGAGCAGTACTTC
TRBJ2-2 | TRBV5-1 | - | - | CASIALGGTGELFF | TGCGCCAGCATTGCCTTGGGGGGCACCGGGGAGCTGTTTTTT
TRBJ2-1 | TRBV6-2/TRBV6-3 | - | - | CASSYSLATYNEQFF | TGTGCCAGCAGTTACTCGTTGGCTACCTACAATGAGCAGTTCTTC
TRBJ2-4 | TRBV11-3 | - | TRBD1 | CASSQDRGFDIQYF | TGTGCCAGCAGCCAGGACAGGGGATTCGACATTCAGTACTTC
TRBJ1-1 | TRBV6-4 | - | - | CASSESARRAEAFF | TGTGCCAGCAGTGAGTCAGCCCGTCGAGCTGAAGCTTTCTTT
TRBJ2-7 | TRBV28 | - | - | CASSLVERYEQYF | TGTGCCAGCAGTTTGGTCGAACGCTACGAGCAGTACTTC
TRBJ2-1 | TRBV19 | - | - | CASSILGVSYNEQFF | TGTGCCAGTAGTATATTGGGGGTTTCCTACAATGAGCAGTTCTTC
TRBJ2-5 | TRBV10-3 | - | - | CAISGQQQETQYF | TGTGCCATCAGTGGACAGCAGCAAGAGACCCAGTACTTC
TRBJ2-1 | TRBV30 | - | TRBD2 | CAWNPSGGAYNEQFF | TGTGCCTGGAATCCAAGCGGGGGGGCCTACAATGAGCAGTTCTTC
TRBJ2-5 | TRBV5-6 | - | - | CASSLGRETQYF | TGTGCCAGCAGCTTGGGTCGAGAGACCCAGTACTTC
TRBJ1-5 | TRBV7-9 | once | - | CASSPGWDINQPQHF | TGTGCCAGCAGCCCGGGCTGGGATATCAATCAGCCCCAGCATTTT
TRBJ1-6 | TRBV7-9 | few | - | CASSLAQRYSPLHF | TGTGCCAGCAGCTTAGCACAGAGGTATTCACCCCTCCACTTT
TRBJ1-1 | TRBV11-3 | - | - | CASSAKVMNTEAFF | TGTGCCAGCAGCGCCAAAGTTATGAACACTGAAGCTTTCTTT
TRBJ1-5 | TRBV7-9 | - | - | CASSASRDGNQPQHF | TGTGCCAGCAGCGCGTCCCGGGACGGCAATCAGCCCCAGCATTTT
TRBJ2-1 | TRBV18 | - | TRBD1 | CASSPYTGDEQFF | TGTGCCAGCTCACCTTACACAGGGGACGAGCAGTTCTTC
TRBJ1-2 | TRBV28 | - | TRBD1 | CASTPGTGRYGYTF | TGTGCCAGCACCCCCGGGACAGGCAGATATGGCTACACCTTC
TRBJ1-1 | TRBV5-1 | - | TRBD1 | CASSFTGGANTEAFF | TGCGCCAGCAGCTTTACAGGGGGGGCGAACACTGAAGCTTTCTTT
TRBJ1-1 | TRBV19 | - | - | CASSIGLQGWVTEAFF | TGTGCCAGTAGTATTGGGTTACAGGGTTGGGTCACTGAAGCTTTCTTT
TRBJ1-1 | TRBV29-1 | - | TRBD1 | CSVRTGRWTEAFF | TGCAGCGTAAGGACAGGCCGTTGGACTGAAGCTTTCTTT
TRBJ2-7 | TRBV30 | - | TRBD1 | CAWRDRAEQYF | TGTGCCTGGAGGGACAGGGCCGAGCAGTACTTC
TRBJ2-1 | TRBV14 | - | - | CASSQEGWAGQFF | TGTGCCAGCAGCCAAGAAGGGTGGGCGGGGCAGTTCTTC
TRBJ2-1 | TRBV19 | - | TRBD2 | CASSSSGTSVSNEQFF | TGTGCCAGTAGTTCGTCCGGGACTAGCGTATCCAATGAGCAGTTCTTC
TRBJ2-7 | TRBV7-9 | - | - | CASSLSPLLEQYF | TGTGCCAGCAGCTTATCCCCCTTACTCGAGCAGTACTTC
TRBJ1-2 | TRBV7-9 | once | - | CASSYGSGNYGYTF | TGTGCCAGCAGCTACGGATCAGGGAACTATGGCTACACCTTC